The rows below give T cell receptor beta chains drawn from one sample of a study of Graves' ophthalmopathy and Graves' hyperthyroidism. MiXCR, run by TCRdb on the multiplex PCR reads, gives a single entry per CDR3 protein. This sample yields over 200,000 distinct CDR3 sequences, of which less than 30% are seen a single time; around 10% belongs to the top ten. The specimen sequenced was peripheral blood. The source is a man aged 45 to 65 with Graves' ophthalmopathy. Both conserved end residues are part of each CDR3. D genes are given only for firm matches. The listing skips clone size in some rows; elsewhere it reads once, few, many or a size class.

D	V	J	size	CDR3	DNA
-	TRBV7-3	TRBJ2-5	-	CASSRTGGMETQYF	TGTGCCAGCAGCCGAACGGGCGGGATGGAGACCCAGTACTTC
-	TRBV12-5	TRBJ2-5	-	CASGPGLAGETQYF	TGTGCTAGTGGTCCGGGCCTAGCAGGAGAGACCCAGTACTTC
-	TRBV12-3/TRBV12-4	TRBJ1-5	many	CASSLRADSNQPQHF	TGTGCCAGCAGTTTACGGGCAGATAGCAATCAGCCCCAGCATTTT
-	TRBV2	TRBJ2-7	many	CASSEARGVRSYEQYF	TGTGCCAGCAGTGAAGCGCGGGGAGTACGATCCTACGAGCAGTACTTC
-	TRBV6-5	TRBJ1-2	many	CASSYPGAYGYTF	TGTGCCAGCAGTTACCCGGGAGCTTATGGCTACACCTTC
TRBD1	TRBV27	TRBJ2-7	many	CASSPWTGGDEQYF	TGTGCCAGCAGTCCGTGGACAGGGGGGGACGAGCAGTACTTC
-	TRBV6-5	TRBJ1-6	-	CASSYYLESPLHF	TGTGCCAGCAGTTACTATTTGGAGTCACCCCTCCACTTT
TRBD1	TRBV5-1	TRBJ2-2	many	CASMTGMMPGELFF	TGCGCCAGCATGACAGGGATGATGCCCGGGGAGCTGTTTTTT
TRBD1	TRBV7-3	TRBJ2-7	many	CASSPTGGGYEQYF	TGTGCCAGCAGCCCGACAGGGGGAGGCTACGAGCAGTACTTC
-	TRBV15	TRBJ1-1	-	CATREGLNTEAFF	TGTGCCACCAGGGAGGGGTTGAACACTGAAGCTTTCTTT
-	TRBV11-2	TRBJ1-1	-	CASSPSNGIAEAFF	TGTGCCAGCAGCCCGAGTAACGGGATCGCTGAAGCTTTCTTT
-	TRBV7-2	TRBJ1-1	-	CASSLYQDKKAFF	TGTGCCAGCAGCTTATATCAAGATAAAAAAGCTTTCTTT
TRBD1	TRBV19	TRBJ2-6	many	CASSDRGSSGANVLTF	TGTGCCAGTAGTGACAGGGGAAGCTCTGGGGCCAACGTCCTGACTTTC
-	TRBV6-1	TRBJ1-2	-	CASSDYYRGLNGYTF	TGTGCCAGCAGTGACTATTACCGGGGCCTAAATGGCTACACCTTC
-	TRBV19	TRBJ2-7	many	CASSIQVGVNYEQYF	TGTGCCAGTAGTATCCAGGTGGGGGTTAACTACGAGCAGTACTTC
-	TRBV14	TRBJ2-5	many	CASSQDGGPETQYF	TGTGCCAGCAGCCAAGATGGGGGTCCAGAGACCCAGTACTTC
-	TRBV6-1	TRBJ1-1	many	CASSRTRNTEAFF	TGTGCCAGCAGTCGCACCCGGAACACTGAAGCTTTCTTT
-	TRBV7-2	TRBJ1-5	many	CASSSQSDQPQHF	TGTGCCAGCAGCTCACAATCAGATCAGCCCCAGCATTTT
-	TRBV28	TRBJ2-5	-	CASSLPPLSGYQETQYF	TGTGCCAGCAGTTTACCCCCGCTGAGCGGGTACCAAGAGACCCAGTACTTC
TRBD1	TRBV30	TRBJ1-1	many	CAWSGMTGLTEAFF	TGTGCCTGGAGTGGAATGACAGGGTTAACTGAAGCTTTCTTT
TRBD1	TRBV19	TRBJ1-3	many	CASSTAGTAGNTIYF	TGTGCCAGTAGTACCGCCGGGACAGCTGGAAACACCATATATTTT
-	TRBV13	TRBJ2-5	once	CASRPLGEETQYF	TGTGCCAGCAGACCACTAGGGGAAGAGACCCAGTACTTC
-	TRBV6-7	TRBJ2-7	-	CASSYSKEVSARAYEQYF	TGTGCCAGCAGTTACTCGAAAGAGGTCAGCGCCAGGGCCTACGAGCAGTACTTC
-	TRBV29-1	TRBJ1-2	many	CSVPNDRSYGYTF	TGCAGCGTTCCCAACGACAGGTCCTATGGCTACACCTTC
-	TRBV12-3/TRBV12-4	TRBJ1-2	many	CASGEGDYYGYTF	TGTGCCAGCGGCGAGGGAGACTATTATGGCTACACCTTC
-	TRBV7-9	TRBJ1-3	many	CASTISSGNTIYF	TGTGCCAGCACAATCTCCTCTGGAAACACCATATATTTT
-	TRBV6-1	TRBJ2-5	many	CASRSGVGETQYF	TGTGCCAGCAGATCAGGGGTAGGCGAGACCCAGTACTTC
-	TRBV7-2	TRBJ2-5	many	CASSLAGRETQYF	TGTGCCAGCAGCTTAGCGGGCCGGGAGACCCAGTACTTC
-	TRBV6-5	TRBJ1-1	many	CARPWGPEAFF	TGTGCCAGGCCCTGGGGGCCTGAAGCTTTCTTT
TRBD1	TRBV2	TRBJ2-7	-	CASSEVRTGSYEQYF	TGTGCCAGCAGTGAAGTGAGGACAGGCTCCTACGAGCAGTACTTC
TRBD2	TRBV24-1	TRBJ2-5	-	CATSSSGIQETQYF	TGTGCCACCAGCTCTAGCGGGATCCAAGAGACCCAGTACTTC